A selection of T cell receptor beta chains follows, all from one sample in a study of blood T cell repertoires in COVID-19. TCRdb's copy holds only in-frame clones and misses some; the assay was immunoSEQ multiplex PCR. This table has 240,000 or so clones, just under 85% appearing once. Input material: peripheral blood. The receptor source for this set is a woman older than 75 with acute or convalescent COVID-19. Each CDR3 is given with its conserved first and last residue. The D gene is left open where the match is weak. A row's size may be missing; if present it is once, few, many or a size class.

d_gene: TRBD1; j_gene: TRBJ1-3; v_gene: TRBV7-9; abundance: NA; CDR3aa: CASSSGTAGNTIYF; CDR3nt: TGTGCCAGCAGCTCTGGGACAGCTGGAAACACCATATATTTT
d_gene: NA; j_gene: TRBJ1-5; v_gene: TRBV7-6; abundance: NA; CDR3aa: CASSFRQGLNQPQHF; CDR3nt: TGTGCCAGCAGCTTTCGTCAGGGGCTCAATCAGCCCCAGCATTTT
d_gene: NA; j_gene: TRBJ2-6; v_gene: TRBV27; abundance: NA; CDR3aa: CASSLMAVTSGANVLTF; CDR3nt: TGTGCCAGCAGTTTAATGGCAGTTACCTCTGGGGCCAACGTCCTGACTTTC
d_gene: NA; j_gene: TRBJ2-3; v_gene: TRBV7-2; abundance: NA; CDR3aa: CASSLIGRARISDTQYF; CDR3nt: TGTGCCAGCAGCTTAATAGGCAGGGCACGTATCTCAGATACGCAGTATTTT
d_gene: NA; j_gene: TRBJ2-7; v_gene: TRBV9; abundance: NA; CDR3aa: CASSPSPTDSYEQYF; CDR3nt: TGTGCCAGCAGCCCTTCTCCGACAGACTCCTACGAGCAGTACTTC
d_gene: TRBD2; j_gene: TRBJ2-1; v_gene: TRBV9; abundance: NA; CDR3aa: CASSPHQGGGGYNEQFF; CDR3nt: TGTGCCAGCAGCCCCCACCAAGGCGGGGGGGGATACAATGAGCAGTTCTTC
d_gene: NA; j_gene: TRBJ2-7; v_gene: TRBV12-2; abundance: NA; CDR3aa: CASRFLNSGNPYEQYF; CDR3nt: TGTGCAAGTCGCTTCCTGAATAGCGGGAACCCCTACGAGCAGTACTTC
d_gene: NA; j_gene: TRBJ1-1; v_gene: TRBV3-1/TRBV3-2; abundance: NA; CDR3aa: CASSPYGRGRLNTEAFF; CDR3nt: TGTGCCAGCAGCCCCTACGGGCGGGGCAGGCTGAACACTGAAGCTTTCTTT
d_gene: NA; j_gene: TRBJ2-1; v_gene: TRBV5-1; abundance: few; CDR3aa: CASSSGGGSSYNEQFF; CDR3nt: TGCGCCAGCAGCTCGGGGGGCGGGAGCTCCTACAATGAGCAGTTCTTC
d_gene: NA; j_gene: TRBJ2-1; v_gene: TRBV7-3; abundance: NA; CDR3aa: CASSLMGGEQFF; CDR3nt: TGTGCCAGCAGCTTAATGGGGGGTGAGCAGTTCTTC
d_gene: NA; j_gene: TRBJ2-3; v_gene: TRBV12-3/TRBV12-4; abundance: NA; CDR3aa: CASSFADTQYF; CDR3nt: TGTGCCAGCAGTTTCGCAGATACGCAGTATTTT
d_gene: TRBD2; j_gene: TRBJ2-3; v_gene: TRBV29-1; abundance: NA; CDR3aa: CSVGVTSERNTQYF; CDR3nt: TGCAGCGTAGGAGTGACTAGCGAGAGGAATACGCAGTATTTT
d_gene: TRBD2; j_gene: TRBJ2-1; v_gene: TRBV11-2; abundance: NA; CDR3aa: CASSLARTSGNEQFF; CDR3nt: TGTGCCAGCAGCTTAGCCAGGACTAGTGGTAATGAGCAGTTCTTC
d_gene: TRBD1; j_gene: TRBJ2-3; v_gene: TRBV7-7; abundance: NA; CDR3aa: CASSLLGTGGEDTQYF; CDR3nt: TGTGCCAGCAGCTTACTTGGGACAGGGGGGGAAGATACGCAGTATTTT
d_gene: NA; j_gene: TRBJ1-5; v_gene: TRBV19; abundance: NA; CDR3aa: CATRAGGRGNQPQHF; CDR3nt: TGTGCCACCAGGGCCGGGGGGAGAGGCAATCAGCCCCAGCATTTT
d_gene: NA; j_gene: TRBJ2-1; v_gene: TRBV4-3; abundance: NA; CDR3aa: CASSQDRRDISYNEQFF; CDR3nt: TGCGCCAGCAGCCAAGATCGGCGGGATATATCCTACAATGAGCAGTTCTTC
d_gene: NA; j_gene: TRBJ1-6; v_gene: TRBV27; abundance: NA; CDR3aa: CASSSGGPGSPLHF; CDR3nt: TGTGCCAGCAGTTCGGGAGGGCCGGGTTCACCCCTCCACTTT
d_gene: NA; j_gene: TRBJ2-2; v_gene: TRBV5-1; abundance: NA; CDR3aa: CASSLGATSNTGELFF; CDR3nt: TGCGCCAGCAGCTTGGGGGCTACTAGTAACACCGGGGAGCTGTTTTTT
d_gene: NA; j_gene: TRBJ1-2; v_gene: TRBV12-3/TRBV12-4; abundance: NA; CDR3aa: CASSPWRGGGYTF; CDR3nt: TGTGCCAGCAGTCCCTGGAGGGGGGGAGGCTACACCTTC
d_gene: NA; j_gene: TRBJ1-1; v_gene: TRBV19; abundance: NA; CDR3aa: CASHTQGNTEAFF; CDR3nt: TGTGCCAGCCATACACAGGGGAACACTGAAGCTTTCTTT
d_gene: NA; j_gene: TRBJ2-1; v_gene: TRBV19; abundance: NA; CDR3aa: CASSIGVLGEQFF; CDR3nt: TGTGCCAGTAGTATCGGGGTCCTCGGCGAGCAGTTCTTC
d_gene: NA; j_gene: TRBJ2-7; v_gene: TRBV5-1; abundance: NA; CDR3aa: CASSVGTPRHEQYF; CDR3nt: TGCGCCAGCAGCGTCGGGACACCCAGGCACGAGCAGTACTTC
d_gene: NA; j_gene: TRBJ1-1; v_gene: TRBV18; abundance: NA; CDR3aa: CASSLGRNTEAFF; CDR3nt: TGTGCCAGCTCACTTGGGAGAAACACTGAAGCTTTCTTT